This entry lists 9 T cell receptor beta chains sequenced from one sample in a study of blood T cell repertoires in COVID-19. Only in-frame clones appear in the TCRdb table, and some are missing; sequencing was by immunoSEQ multiplex PCR. This table has 300,000 to 400,000 clones, roughly 87% appearing once. Material for sequencing was peripheral blood. These receptors all come from a man aged 25 to 40 with COVID-19, enrolled during active disease.

The chain carries TRBV24-1 and TRBJ2-3; D possibly corresponds to TRBD1 (5 bases). Per germline, CDR1 KGHDR and CDR2 SFDVKD. The V end was cut by 9 bases, the J end by 2 bases, with 14 bases between. The CDR3 has 14 amino acids. This CDR3 is CATDWTLATDTQYF. The CDR3 DNA reads as TGTGCCACCGATTGGACATTGGCCACAGATACGCAGTATTTT.

The chain recombines TRBV4-3 with TRBJ1-1; TRBD1 might be the D (5 bases). The CDR3 contains 15 residues. Trimming took 5 bases from V and 1 from J, leaving 14 bases between them. Germline V gene data show CDR1 as LGHNA and CDR2 as YSLEER. CDR3 region: CASSLQVLGNTEAFF. CDR3 sequence (DNA): TGCGCCAGCAGCTTACAGGTGCTTGGGAACACTGAAGCTTTCTTT.

This chain connects TRBV5-1 to TRBJ2-1, with D maybe TRBD2 (6 bases). This CDR3 is 15 amino acids long. Germline CDR1 SGHRS, CDR2 YFSETQ. Trimming pared 4 bases from V and 3 bases from J, leaving 14 bases between. CDR3 in amino acids: CASSPLAGFYNEQFF. Here the CDR3 DNA reads TGCGCCAGCAGCCCCTTGGCGGGATTCTACAATGAGCAGTTCTTC.

The V call is TRBV6-5, the J call TRBJ2-7, with 7 bases that match TRBD2. The V gene end was trimmed by 6 bases and the J gene end by 0 bases; junction bases not matched to a gene: 2. The CDR3 runs 13 residues. Germline V gives CDR1 MNHEY, CDR2 SVGAGI. In DNA form, the CDR3 reads TGTGCCAGCAGGGTAGCGGGCTCCTACGAGCAGTACTTC. It codes for CASRVAGSYEQYF.

This clone was counted a few times. The chain employs TRBV5-6 and TRBJ2-2, with TRBD2 identical over 12 bases. The germline CDR1 and CDR2 sequences are SGHDT and YYEEEE. V trimming: 4 bases; J trimming: 4 bases; junction bases outside the gene matches: 8. This CDR3 is 17 amino acids long. The CDR3 region has the DNA TGTGCCAGCAGCACCCGGACTAGCGGGACGGTCACCGGGGAGCTGTTTTTT. Amino acids: CASSTRTSGTVTGELFF. Full variable domain (missing parts from reference TRBV5-6 and TRBJ2-2): DAGVTQSPTHLIKTRGQQVTLRCSPKSGHDTVSWYQQALGQGPQFIFQYYEEEERQRGNFPDRFSGHQFPNYSSELNVNALLLGDSALYLCASSTRTSGTVTGELFFGEGSRLTVL.

The chain is built from TRBV19 and TRBJ1-4; no clear D gene. CDR1 and CDR2 (germline): LNHDA, SQIVND (reference sequence). V was trimmed by 8 bases and J by 0 bases, leaving 10 bases between them. This CDR3 is 14 amino acids long. Here the CDR3 reads CASEEGATNEKLFF. DNA for the CDR3: TGTGCCAGTGAGGAGGGTGCAACTAATGAAAAACTGTTTTTT.

J is TRBJ1-4 and V is TRBV27, with 8 bases aligning to TRBD1. The CDR3 sequence is 16 residues long. The V gene end was trimmed by 6 bases and the J gene end by 3 bases; junction bases not matched to a gene: 9. Germline V lookup: CDR1 MNHEY, CDR2 SMNVEV (reference sequence). The CDR3 DNA is TGTGCCAGCAGCCTCCGACAGGGGCCGCCTAATGAAAAACTGTTTTTT. Translation: CASSLRQGPPNEKLFF.

The rearrangement joins TRBV2 to TRBJ2-3; 9 bases fit TRBD1. With 4 bases clipped from V and 2 bases from J, the junction kept 10 bases outside the gene matches. CDR1 is SNHLY, CDR2 FYNNEI, per germline. The CDR3 length is 17 residues. CDR3 amino acids: CASSVQGAPLDTDTQYF. The CDR3 bases are TGTGCCAGCAGTGTACAGGGGGCCCCTCTTGACACAGATACGCAGTATTTT.

J is TRBJ2-7 and V is TRBV9, with TRBD2 identical over 7 bases. The CDR3 totals 14 residues. CDR1 is SGDLS, CDR2 YYNGEE, per germline. V trimming: 4 bases; J trimming: 4 bases; junction bases outside the gene matches: 8. The CDR3 region is CASSPGGGLYEQYF. The CDR3, as DNA: TGTGCCAGCAGCCCTGGGGGGGGGTTATACGAGCAGTACTTC.